Reported below is one TCR beta chain. CDR1 and CDR2 (germline): MNHNY, SVGAGI (reference sequence). The V end lost 4 bases, the J end lost 0 bases, and 13 bases lay between the germline ends. CDR3 length: 16 residues. This sample was taken from a study of shared clonotypes between healthy human individuals. The wider study: CD8 memory received one plate per donor, CD8 naive two, CD4 memory three and CD4 naive three.

Participating donors were healthy, HIV-negative adults free of recent acute infections or vaccinations. Evenly divided among several immunoSEQ plates was the genomic DNA of each subset. The data were produced by immunoSEQ multiplex PCR, yet TCRdb's version contains in-frame clones alone and is incomplete. Of 2 million to 2.5 million clones in the sample, more than 80% were seen once. The chain employs TRBV6-6 and TRBJ1-5; D uncertain. Input material: naive CD4+ T cells from PBMCs. The subset here: CD45RA+ positively selected. The receptor was isolated from a man aged 18 to 30 in good health. Some clones in this sample may be carry-over from other donors' samples. The DNA of the CDR3 is TGTGCCAGCAGTTCATTGCTTATAGGTAGCAATCAGCCCCAGCATTTT. This translates into CASSSLLIGSNQPQHF.